The next 32 T cell receptor beta chains were all read from a single sample in a study of technical replicates of blood from a handful of donors. The assay was immunoSEQ multiplex PCR, and TCRdb's table has in-frame clones only and misses some. The sample lists over 60,000 clones, 93% occurring once. Sequencing was done on a sample of T cells isolated from PBMCs. The receptors here all came from a human donor in good health.

V is TRBV5-4 and J is TRBJ2-7; tentatively, D is TRBD2 (5 bases). The CDR3 runs 15 residues. The V end lost 2 bases, the J end lost 4 bases, and 16 bases lay between the germline ends. CDR1 and CDR2 (germline): SGHNT, YYREEE (reference sequence). The CDR3 protein is CASSFGLAGSYEQYF. CDR3 in DNA: TGTGCCAGCAGCTTTGGTCTAGCCGGGTCGTACGAGCAGTACTTC.

The chain has TRBV27 and TRBJ2-1, with 11 bases matching TRBD2. The CDR3 extends over 15 amino acids. Germline V CDR1 and CDR2: MNHEY, SMNVEV (reference sequence). J gave up 8 bases and V 2 bases, and 5 bases lay outside the gene matches. CDR3 DNA sequence: TGTGCCAGCAGTTTACTAGCGGGAGGAGTAGATGAGCAGTTCTTC. Protein product: CASSLLAGGVDEQFF.

The chain combines TRBV6-5 with TRBJ2-3; D is uncertain. Trimming stripped 6 bases from V and 4 bases from J, with 8 bases between. The germline CDR1 and CDR2 sequences are MNHEY and SVGAGI. CDR3 length: 12 residues. CDR3 sequence (DNA): TGTGCCAGCAGGGGTCGGGCAGATACGCAGTATTTT. Its translation: CASRGRADTQYF.

V usage is TRBV21-1 and J usage is TRBJ1-5. TRBV21-1 is a pseudogene. The CDR3 covers 19 residues. CDR3 DNA: TGTGCCAGCAGCCCCGGGAATAACCGTTACCATAATAGCAATCAGCCCCAGCATTTT. The encoded protein is CASSPGNNRYHNSNQPQHF.

The gene calls are TRBV2 and TRBJ1-5; 7 nucleotides agree with TRBD1. CDR3 length equals 17 residues. Germline trimming cut 0 bases from V and 6 bases from J; bases unmatched to any gene: 11. Germline V lookup: CDR1 SNHLY, CDR2 FYNNEI. CDR3 loop: CASSEAVLRQGSQPQHF. The CDR3 region has the DNA TGTGCCAGCAGTGAAGCCGTCTTGAGACAGGGAAGTCAGCCCCAGCATTTT. Full variable domain (rest looked up from reference TRBV2 and TRBJ1-5): EPEVTQTPSHQVTQMGQEVILRCVPISNHLYFYWYRQILGQKVEFLVSFYNNEISEKSEIFDDQFSVERPDGSNFTLKIRSTKLEDSAMYFCASSEAVLRQGSQPQHFGDGTRLSIL.

The chain joins TRBV19 to TRBJ2-2; no firm D call. Germline V gene data show CDR1 as LNHDA and CDR2 as SQIVND (reference sequence). The CDR3 consists of 14 residues. V was cut by 3 bases and J by 1 base, with 6 bases left in between. This CDR3 reads CASSIGQNTGELFF. CDR3 sequence (DNA): TGTGCCAGTAGTATTGGGCAGAACACCGGGGAGCTGTTTTTT.

The chain has TRBV5-8 and TRBJ2-5; 8 nucleotides align to TRBD1. The germline V gene encodes CDR1 SGHTS and CDR2 YDEGEE. The CDR3 length is 14 residues. J lost 5 bases, V lost 8 bases, and 11 bases had no gene match. The CDR3 region has the DNA TGTGCCAGTGCGTCGGGACAGGCTCGGGAGACCCAGTACTTC. It is translated as CASASGQARETQYF.

The chain carries TRBV19 and TRBJ1-6; 8 nucleotides match TRBD1. Germline V gene sequence: CDR1 LNHDA, CDR2 SQIVND (reference sequence). The CDR3 contains 16 residues. J lost 7 bases, V lost 3 bases, and 8 bases had no gene match. The CDR3 region is CASSINVRTGNSPLHF. CDR3 nucleotides: TGTGCCAGTAGTATCAATGTTAGGACAGGGAATTCACCCCTCCACTTT. The full variable domain, in which reference TRBV19 and TRBJ1-6 provide the parts outside the CDR3, is DGGITQSPKYLFRKEGQNVTLSCEQNLNHDAMYWYRQDPGQGLRLIYYSQIVNDFQKGDIAEGYSVSREKKESFPLTVTSAQKNPTAFYLCASSINVRTGNSPLHFGNGTRLTVT.

The V gene is TRBV6-5, the J gene TRBJ2-7; D uncertain. Between the trimmed V and J ends, which lost 0 bases and 0 bases, there was a span of 6 bases. This CDR3 spans 14 amino acids. Germline V CDR1 and CDR2: MNHEY, SVGAGI. This chain's CDR3 is CASSYSRLSYEQYF. In DNA, the CDR3 is TGTGCCAGCAGTTACTCGAGACTCTCCTACGAGCAGTACTTC.

This chain uses TRBV5-1 with TRBJ1-1; the D is unclear. Germline lookup yields CDR1 SGHRS and CDR2 YFSETQ. The CDR3 totals 17 residues. Between the trimmed V and J ends, which lost 5 bases and 0 bases, there was a span of 20 bases. The CDR3 reads CASRYYSGTLMNTEAFF. The DNA for the CDR3 is TGCGCCAGCAGGTATTACTCCGGAACACTAATGAACACTGAAGCTTTCTTT.

The J gene is TRBJ2-7, the V gene TRBV29-1, with 9 nucleotides matching TRBD1. CDR1 and CDR2 from the germline V gene are SQVTM and ANQGSEA. Trimming cost V 3 bases and J 2 bases; bases outside gene matches: 5. The CDR3 has 14 residues. This CDR3 reads CSVEERTGAYEQYF. CDR3 nucleotides: TGCAGCGTTGAGGAGCGGACAGGGGCCTACGAGCAGTACTTC.

This chain connects TRBV19 to TRBJ1-4; 9 nucleotides agree with TRBD1. Germline V lookup: CDR1 LNHDA, CDR2 SQIVND (reference sequence). This CDR3 is 16 amino acids long. The V gene end was trimmed by 9 bases and the J gene end by 7 bases; junction bases not matched to a gene: 15. The CDR3 region is CASLPHRQGGVEKLFF. The DNA for the CDR3 is TGTGCCAGCCTCCCACACCGACAGGGGGGAGTTGAAAAACTGTTTTTT.

The chain uses TRBV5-1 and TRBJ1-1, with D uncertain. This CDR3 region has 16 residues. In germline, CDR1 is SGHRS, CDR2 YFSETQ. Trimming left V 4 bases short and J 0 bases short, with 16 bases between. CDR3 sequence: CASSLGRRNMNTEAFF. The CDR3 DNA sequence: TGCGCCAGCAGCCTGGGCCGGAGGAACATGAACACTGAAGCTTTCTTT.

V and J are TRBV28 and TRBJ2-7; the D gene is possibly TRBD1 (5 bases). Germline CDR1 reads MDHEN; CDR2 reads SYDVKM. V lost 9 bases to trimming and J lost 3 bases, with 9 bases between them. The CDR3 is 11 amino acids. The CDR3 sequence: CASRGGYEQYF. DNA for the CDR3: TGTGCCAGTAGGGGTGGCTACGAGCAGTACTTC.

CDR3 region: CASSTPGQAYEQYF. In DNA form, the CDR3 reads TGTGCCAGTAGTACTCCGGGACAGGCCTACGAGCAGTACTTC. The chain joins TRBV19 to TRBJ2-7; the match to TRBD1 covers 8 bases. The CDR3 length is 14 residues. Looked up from germline, CDR1 is LNHDA and CDR2 is SQIVND (reference sequence). The V gene end was trimmed by 4 bases and the J gene end by 2 bases; junction bases not matched to a gene: 4. Full variable domain (rest looked up from reference TRBV19 and TRBJ2-7): DGGITQSPKYLFRKEGQNVTLSCEQNLNHDAMYWYRQDPGQGLRLIYYSQIVNDFQKGDIAEGYSVSREKKESFPLTVTSAQKNPTAFYLCASSTPGQAYEQYFGPGTRLTVT.

The chain employs TRBV18 and TRBJ2-7; D not certain. The CDR3 is made up of 14 amino acids. Germline assignment: CDR1 KGHSH and CDR2 LQKENI. V was clipped by 2 bases and J by 3 bases, with 11 bases between them. CDR3 nucleotides: TGTGCCAGCTCACCATCCGGGTTCAACTACGAGCAGTACTTC. Amino acids: CASSPSGFNYEQYF.

The table lists this clone with a count of one. The V and J genes are TRBV27 and TRBJ1-5; no definite D call. V shed 0 bases and J shed 2 bases, with 8 bases lying between them. CDR1 MNHEY and CDR2 SMNVEV come from the germline V gene (reference sequence). CDR3 size: 15 residues. The CDR3 is CASSLSNQGNQPQHF. The CDR3 DNA reads as TGTGCCAGCAGTTTATCGAATCAGGGCAATCAGCCCCAGCATTTT.

The V and J genes are TRBV9 and TRBJ2-1; 7 bases line up with TRBD1. CDR1 and CDR2 (germline): SGDLS, YYNGEE. This CDR3 has 15 residues. V gave up 0 bases and J gave up 5 bases; unmatched junction bases: 5. The CDR3 loop reads CASSVVVTGNNEQFF. In DNA form, the CDR3 reads TGTGCCAGCAGCGTAGTGGTGACAGGGAACAATGAGCAGTTCTTC.

This clone was observed a handful of times. This chain joins TRBV5-4 and TRBJ1-1, with D unresolved. This CDR3 contains 13 residues. Germline CDR1 reads SGHNT; CDR2 reads YYREEE (reference sequence). The V gene lost 2 bases and the J gene lost 3 bases, with 8 bases spanning the gap. The CDR3 reads CASSFSSDTEAFF. CDR3 DNA sequence: TGTGCCAGCAGCTTCTCCTCAGACACTGAAGCTTTCTTT.

The sample holds one count of this clone. The chain uses TRBV19 and TRBJ2-7, with TRBD2 identical over 10 bases. The CDR3 length is 16 residues. V was pared by 1 base and J by 3 bases, with 6 bases of the junction left unmatched. From germline, CDR1 is LNHDA and CDR2 SQIVND (reference sequence). This chain's CDR3 is CASSIGRTSGNYEQYF. The CDR3 DNA reads as TGTGCCAGTAGTATAGGGAGGACTAGCGGAAACTACGAGCAGTACTTC.

This chain uses TRBV7-6 with TRBJ1-1, with D unresolved. The germline V gene has CDR1 SGHVS and CDR2 FNYEAQ. The CDR3 runs 18 residues. Trimming cost V 1 base and J 3 bases, with 21 bases left between them. CDR3 in DNA: TGTGCCAGCAGCTTAGTAGCCGGAGAAGTACCGAGGGACACTGAAGCTTTCTTT. Its translation: CASSLVAGEVPRDTEAFF.

The CDR3 DNA reads TGTGCCAGCAGCCCGACCCTGACAGGGACCTACGAGCAGTACTTC. Its protein product is CASSPTLTGTYEQYF. V is TRBV11-3 and J is TRBJ2-7, with TRBD1 matching over 7 bases. V was pared by 5 bases and J by 2 bases, with 9 bases of the junction left unmatched. Germline V gene data show CDR1 as SGHNT and CDR2 as YENEEA. This CDR3 comprises 15 residues.

This clone occurred once. This chain connects TRBV27 to TRBJ1-5; unclear D gene. Germline assignment: CDR1 MNHEY and CDR2 SMNVEV (reference sequence). The V end was cut by 0 bases, the J end by 3 bases, with 6 bases between. The CDR3 is 14 amino acids. CDR3 in DNA: TGTGCCAGCAGTTTATCAGCGAACAATCAGCCCCAGCATTTT. It encodes CASSLSANNQPQHF.

The genes are TRBV5-1 and TRBJ2-1; the D gene is possibly TRBD2 (6 bases). Between the trimmed V and J ends, which lost 0 bases and 3 bases, there was a span of 10 bases. CDR3 length: 15 residues. Germline CDR1 reads SGHRS; CDR2 reads YFSETQ. The CDR3 region has the DNA TGCGCCAGCAGCTTGGGTAGCGGAGTCTACAATGAGCAGTTCTTC. Translated: CASSLGSGVYNEQFF.

V usage is TRBV6-1 and J usage is TRBJ1-2, with D perhaps TRBD1 (6 bases). The V and J ends lost 3 bases and 2 bases respectively, with 13 bases between them. CDR1 and CDR2 (germline): MNHNS, SASEGT. The CDR3 has 15 amino acids. The CDR3 bases are TGTGCCAGCAGTGATGGGGGCATGCCAAACTATGGCTACACCTTC. Its protein product is CASSDGGMPNYGYTF.

The rearrangement links TRBV6-5 to TRBJ1-4; TRBD1 matches at 10 bases. From germline, CDR1 is MNHEY and CDR2 SVGAGI. Losses at the gene ends were 0 bases for V and 6 bases for J; bases not matched to a gene: 1. This CDR3 spans 15 amino acids. CDR3 in amino acids: CASSYSGTGDEKLFF. In DNA, the CDR3 is TGTGCCAGCAGTTACTCCGGGACAGGGGATGAAAAACTGTTTTTT.

This clone was recorded once. This chain joins TRBV10-2 and TRBJ2-2; D may be TRBD1 (6 bases). Germline CDR1 reads WSHSY; CDR2 reads SAAADI. This CDR3 is built from 16 residues. Trimming took 3 bases from V and 6 from J, leaving 17 bases between them. This chain's CDR3 is CASSDKMAGAAGELFF. The CDR3 DNA sequence: TGCGCCAGCAGTGATAAGATGGCAGGGGCGGCCGGGGAGCTGTTTTTT.

The chain employs TRBV6-5 and TRBJ1-2; D perhaps matches TRBD1 (6 bases). CDR3 length: 13 amino acids. V shed 6 bases and J shed 8 bases, with 16 bases lying between them. The germline CDR1 and CDR2 sequences are MNHEY and SVGAGI. The CDR3 region is CASSRTGLQGYTF. In DNA form, the CDR3 reads TGTGCCAGCAGCCGCACAGGGCTTCAGGGCTACACCTTC.

This clone was seen a few times. This chain uses TRBV27 with TRBJ2-7; 7 nucleotides match TRBD1. The CDR3 is 14 amino acids. V dropped 5 bases and J dropped 2; count of bases not matched to a gene: 6. Germline V gene data show CDR1 as MNHEY and CDR2 as SMNVEV (reference sequence). CDR3 bases: TGTGCCAGCAGTCGTCTCCAGGGGGCCTACGAGCAGTACTTC. As protein: CASSRLQGAYEQYF.

CDR3 sequence (DNA): TGTGCCAGCAGTGAACCGATCCGGGGGTGGGACGAGCAGTACTTC. It codes for CASSEPIRGWDEQYF. The gene calls are TRBV6-1 and TRBJ2-7, with D perhaps TRBD2 (6 bases). The CDR3 contains 15 residues. Per germline, CDR1 MNHNS and CDR2 SASEGT. Trimming took off 2 bases at V and 5 bases at J, with 16 bases between the two ends.

This rearrangement joins TRBV6-5 to TRBJ2-5; possible D gene TRBD1, 5 bases. There are 12 residues in the CDR3. The germline V gene encodes CDR1 MNHEY and CDR2 SVGAGI. Trimming cost V 5 bases and J 5 bases, with 9 bases left between them. The CDR3 nucleotides are TGTGCCAGCAGTGCAGGGCGGGAGACCCAGTACTTC. Amino acid sequence: CASSAGRETQYF.

J is TRBJ1-1 and V is TRBV7-9, with 9 nucleotides matching TRBD1. V shed 5 bases, J shed 0 bases, and the junction held 7 bases outside the gene matches. The length of the CDR3 is 16 residues. Looked up from germline, CDR1 is SEHNR and CDR2 is FQNEAQ (reference sequence). The CDR3 spells CASSPTGTGLNTEAFF. The DNA for the CDR3 is TGTGCCAGCAGCCCAACCGGGACAGGGCTGAACACTGAAGCTTTCTTT.